These 21 T cell receptor beta chains were sequenced from one sample in a study of blood T cells in healthy people across ages. A second PCR, run for about 7 to 12 cycles, used a sample-barcoded 5' primer plus a J-beta primer mix. MiXCR, run by TCRdb on the 5' RACE reads, gives a single entry per CDR3 protein. This sample yields hundreds of thousands of distinct CDR3 sequences, of which roughly 32% are seen a single time; 15% belongs to the top ten. The sequenced sample was blood. These receptors were obtained from a woman of 80 years or more in good health.

The genes are TRBV27 and TRBJ1-4; possibly TRBD1 for D (5 bases). V was shortened by 6 bases and J by 9 bases, with 17 bases between the two germline ends. Germline V lookup: CDR1 MNHEY, CDR2 SMNVEV (reference sequence). The CDR3 has 14 amino acids. CDR3 sequence reads: CASRLSSGTQKLFF. In DNA form, the CDR3 reads TGTGCCAGCAGGTTAAGCTCCGGGACTCAAAAACTGTTTTTT.

This rearrangement joins TRBV5-1 to TRBJ2-1, with 12 bases fitting TRBD2. With V trimmed by 4 bases and J by 7 bases, 9 bases remained unmatched. The CDR3 covers 16 residues. The germline V gene has CDR1 SGHRS and CDR2 YFSETQ. CDR3: CASSPPGLAGTNEQFF. The CDR3 nucleotides are TGCGCCAGCAGCCCCCCCGGACTAGCGGGAACGAATGAGCAGTTCTTC.

On this clonotype: An end of the junction does not agree with germline; a read error may underlie this. This sequence joins TRBV5-5 and TRBJ2-6; TRBD1 might be the D (6 bases). This CDR3 contains 16 residues. CDR1 SGHKS and CDR2 YYEKEE come from the germline V gene (reference sequence). This CDR3 reads CASSWEQGPGANVRTF. The CDR3 DNA reads as TGTGCCAGCAGCTGGGAACAGGGCCCTGGGGCCAACGTCCGGACTTTC.

The genes are TRBV5-4 and TRBJ2-1; D is undetermined. In germline, CDR1 is SGHNT, CDR2 YYREEE (reference sequence). V dropped 9 bases and J dropped 7 bases, with 17 bases sitting between them. The CDR3 consists of 13 residues. The CDR3 is CAIAWAERNEQFF. CDR3 nucleotides: TGTGCCATCGCCTGGGCGGAACGTAATGAGCAGTTCTTC.

This clonotype was seen many times. The rearrangement links TRBV20-1 to TRBJ1-2, with 11 positions matching TRBD1. From germline, CDR1 is DFQATT and CDR2 SNEGSKA (reference sequence). The CDR3 contains 15 residues. After removal of 7 bases from V and 0 bases from J, the junction contained 7 bases not matched to a gene. Written as DNA, the CDR3 is TGCAGTGTCCGGGACAGGGGGTTAGCTAACTATGGCTACACCTTC. Protein product: CSVRDRGLANYGYTF.

This chain joins TRBV3-1 and TRBJ1-1; no definite D call. The germline CDR1 and CDR2 sequences are LGHDT and YNNKEL (reference sequence). The CDR3 has 15 amino acids. V was clipped by 0 bases and J by 2 bases, with 10 bases between them. DNA of the CDR3: TGTGCCAGCAGCCAAGAGGCAGTCAGAAACACTGAAGCTTTCTTT. Translation: CASSQEAVRNTEAFF.

Many counts were recorded for this clonotype. The rearrangement joins TRBV20-1 to TRBJ2-5; TRBD2 matches at 7 bases. Unmatched junction bases numbered 4, after V lost 3 bases and J lost 3 bases. The CDR3 spans 13 residues. CDR1 and CDR2 from the germline V gene are DFQATT and SNEGSKA (reference sequence). CDR3 protein: CSASYLAEETQYF. CDR3 nucleotide sequence: TGCAGTGCTAGTTACCTAGCGGAAGAGACCCAGTACTTC.

Only a few counts were recorded for this clonotype. V gene TRBV5-6 combines with J gene TRBJ1-5; a weak D match, TRBD1 (5 bases). CDR3 size: 14 residues. Trimming stripped 6 bases from V and 4 bases from J, with 14 bases between. Germline CDR1 and CDR2: SGHDT and YYEEEE. The CDR3 here is CASTLSGQNQPQHF. The CDR3 DNA sequence: TGTGCCAGCACCCTGTCAGGGCAAAATCAGCCCCAGCATTTT.

This clonotype was seen ten or more times. The chain employs TRBV6-1 and TRBJ1-2; D remains unclear. Trimming shortened V by 3 bases and J by 7 bases, and 12 bases separated the two germline ends. Germline CDR1 reads MNHNS; CDR2 reads SASEGT. CDR3 length: 13 amino acids. CDR3 sequence: CASSDSGVGGYTF. The DNA of the CDR3 is TGTGCCAGCAGTGATTCTGGGGTTGGTGGCTACACCTTC.

This clonotype was recorded at least ten times. V gene TRBV30 combines with J gene TRBJ2-7; D unresolved. The length of the CDR3 is 12 residues. The germline V and J ends were trimmed by 0 bases and 4 bases, with 7 bases remaining between them. Germline CDR1 and CDR2: GTSNPN and SVGIG (reference sequence). CDR3 nucleotide sequence: TGTGCCTGGAGTGTATATGGTTACGAGCAGTACTTC. Its translation is CAWSVYGYEQYF.

This clonotype was counted at least ten times. CDR3 DNA: TGTGCCAGCAGCATAGGGACTAGCGGGGTCCTCTACAATGAGCAGTTCTTC. It is translated as CASSIGTSGVLYNEQFF. This chain links TRBV7-3 with TRBJ2-1; 13 nucleotides align to TRBD2. Looked up from germline, CDR1 is SGHTA and CDR2 is FQGTGA. The CDR3 runs to 17 residues. The junction had 7 bases not matched to a gene; V was cut back by 5 bases and J by 3 bases.

This clonotype was seen a single time. V and J are TRBV12-3 or TRBV12-4 and TRBJ2-3; 8 bases align to TRBD2. J gave up 10 bases and V 2 bases, and 11 bases lay outside the gene matches. The length of the CDR3 is 15 residues. CDR3 nucleotide sequence: TGTGCCAGCAGTTTAATTGCAGCGGGGGTGGATGCGCAGTATTTT. It codes for CASSLIAAGVDAQYF.

This clonotype was seen ten or more times. The chain carries TRBV20-1 and TRBJ2-3; D possibly corresponds to TRBD1 (6 bases). Germline loops: CDR1 DFQATT, CDR2 SNEGSKA (reference sequence). This CDR3 is built from 15 residues. Trimming pared 3 bases from V and 0 bases from J, leaving 13 bases between. In DNA, the CDR3 is TGCAGTGCTAGTAAGCAGACAGGTAGCACAGATACGCAGTATTTT. Its translation: CSASKQTGSTDTQYF.

About this clonotype itself: With a much larger clone just one base away, this may be a read error. No conserved phenylalanine or tryptophan is present at the end of the CDR3, so a read error is the likely explanation. The chain uses TRBV4-1 and TRBJ1-6; no clear D. Trimming took 0 bases from V and 7 from J, leaving 10 bases between them. The CDR3 length is 15 residues. CDR1 and CDR2 from the germline V gene are MGHRA and YSYEKL. Here the CDR3 DNA reads TGCGCCAGCAGCCAAGAGACGTCCCGGAATTCACCCCTCCACTTG. Protein: CASSQETSRNSPLHL.

This clonotype turned up a few times. This sequence joins TRBV7-2 and TRBJ1-6; TRBD1 aligns across 7 bases. The germline gives CDR1 SGHTA, CDR2 FQGNSA. The V gene end was trimmed by 5 bases and the J gene end by 10 bases; junction bases not matched to a gene: 11. The CDR3 consists of 15 residues. The CDR3: CASSPRGGRESPLHF. The CDR3 DNA sequence: TGTGCCAGCAGCCCCAGGGGGGGGCGCGAGTCACCCCTCCACTTT.

The chain joins TRBV4-3 to TRBJ2-3; D remains ambiguous. The germline V and J ends were trimmed by 0 bases and 2 bases, with 6 bases remaining between them. The CDR3 has 14 amino acids. From germline, CDR1 is LGHNA and CDR2 YSLEER. As DNA, the CDR3 is TGCGCCAGCAGCCAAGATATTGTCACAGATACGCAGTATTTT. It is translated as CASSQDIVTDTQYF.

This clonotype showed up many times. The J gene is TRBJ2-7, the V gene TRBV29-1; D possibly uses TRBD1 or TRBD2 (5 bases each). The CDR3 loop spans 13 amino acids. CDR1 and CDR2 (germline): SQVTM, ANQGSEA. V was shortened by 4 bases and J by 7 bases, with 17 bases between the two germline ends. The CDR3 here is CSVGDAFTWEQYF. The CDR3 DNA reads as TGCAGCGTTGGGGACGCATTTACCTGGGAGCAGTACTTC.

A remark on this clonotype: This may be a read error, as it is one base from a much larger clone. In DNA, the CDR3 is TGCAGTGCCGGGTCCGGGCCGTCCGTCAATGAGCAGTACTTC. Translating gives CSAGSGPSVNEQYF. The rearrangement joins TRBV20-1 to TRBJ2-5; no reliable D call. Trimming stripped 6 bases from V and 11 bases from J, with 25 bases between. This CDR3 spans 14 amino acids. Per the germline V gene, CDR1 is DFQATT and CDR2 is SNEGSKA (reference sequence).

The rearrangement joins TRBV12-3 or TRBV12-4 to TRBJ2-1; the match to TRBD2 covers 9 bases. V lost 1 base to trimming and J lost 3 bases; unmatched junction nucleotides: 1. The CDR3 is 15 residues long. The CDR3 DNA sequence: TGTGCCAGCAGTTTAGGTAGCGGGGGCTACAATGAGCAGTTCTTC. Translated, it gives CASSLGSGGYNEQFF.

This clonotype has at least ten counts. The chain has TRBV7-9 and TRBJ2-7; either TRBD1 or TRBD2 may supply D (6 bases each). Germline V gene sequence: CDR1 SEHNR, CDR2 FQNEAQ (reference sequence). This CDR3 is built from 12 residues. V gave up 8 bases and J gave up 7 bases, with 15 bases separating them. The CDR3 spells CASELGAGEQYF. CDR3 sequence (DNA): TGTGCCAGCGAGCTGGGGGCGGGAGAGCAGTACTTC.

Notes on this clonotype: At one end, the junction sequence differs from germline, possibly due to a read error. J is TRBJ2-3 and V is TRBV13, with 9 bases matching TRBD2. This CDR3 region has 19 residues. CDR1 is PRHDT and CDR2 is FYEKMQ in the germline V gene (reference sequence). The CDR3 reads CASSLGLAGINPSTGTQYF. The CDR3 coding sequence is TGTGCCAGCAGCTTAGGCCTAGCGGGGATAAACCCTAGCACAGGTACGCAGTATTTT.